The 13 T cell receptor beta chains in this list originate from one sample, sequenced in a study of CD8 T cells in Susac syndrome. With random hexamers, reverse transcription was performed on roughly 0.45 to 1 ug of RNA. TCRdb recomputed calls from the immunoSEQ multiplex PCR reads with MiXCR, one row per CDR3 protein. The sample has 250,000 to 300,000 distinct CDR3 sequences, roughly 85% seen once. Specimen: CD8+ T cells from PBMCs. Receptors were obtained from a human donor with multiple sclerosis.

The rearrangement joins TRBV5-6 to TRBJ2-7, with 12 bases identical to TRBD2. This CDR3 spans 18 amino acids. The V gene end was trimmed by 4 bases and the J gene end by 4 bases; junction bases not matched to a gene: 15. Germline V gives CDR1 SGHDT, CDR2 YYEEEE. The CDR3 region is CASSDPGQASGRVYEQYF. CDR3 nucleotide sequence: TGTGCCAGCAGCGATCCGGGACAGGCTAGCGGGAGGGTATACGAGCAGTACTTC.

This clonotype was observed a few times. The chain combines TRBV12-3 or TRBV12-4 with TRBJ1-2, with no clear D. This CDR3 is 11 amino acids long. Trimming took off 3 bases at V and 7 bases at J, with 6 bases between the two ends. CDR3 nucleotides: TGTGCCAGCAGTTTCGGACTTGGCTACACCTTC. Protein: CASSFGLGYTF.

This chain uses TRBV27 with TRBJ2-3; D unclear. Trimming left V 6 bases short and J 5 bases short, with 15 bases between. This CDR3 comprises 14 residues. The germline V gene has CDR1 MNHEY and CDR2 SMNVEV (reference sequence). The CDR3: CASRTLRAGDTQYF. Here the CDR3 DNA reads TGTGCCAGCAGGACTCTACGGGCTGGAGATACGCAGTATTTT.

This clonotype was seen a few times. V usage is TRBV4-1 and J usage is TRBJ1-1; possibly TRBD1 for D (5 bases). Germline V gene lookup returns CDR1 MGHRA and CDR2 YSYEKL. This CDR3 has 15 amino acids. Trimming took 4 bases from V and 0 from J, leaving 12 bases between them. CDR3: CASSLGTDMNTEAFF. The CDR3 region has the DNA TGCGCCAGCAGCCTAGGGACCGACATGAACACTGAAGCTTTCTTT.

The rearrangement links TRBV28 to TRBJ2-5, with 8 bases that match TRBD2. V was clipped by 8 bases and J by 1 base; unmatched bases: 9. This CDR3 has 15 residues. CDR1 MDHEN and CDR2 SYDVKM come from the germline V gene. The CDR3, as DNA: TGTGCCAGCTCCGGGGGACTAGGGTCCCAAGAGACCCAGTACTTC. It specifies CASSGGLGSQETQYF.

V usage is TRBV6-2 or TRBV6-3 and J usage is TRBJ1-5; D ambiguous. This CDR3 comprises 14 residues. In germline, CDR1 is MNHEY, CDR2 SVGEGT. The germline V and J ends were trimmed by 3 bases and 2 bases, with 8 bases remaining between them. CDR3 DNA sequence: TGTGCCAGCAGTTATTTTGAGCGCAATCAGCCCCAGCATTTT. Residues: CASSYFERNQPQHF.

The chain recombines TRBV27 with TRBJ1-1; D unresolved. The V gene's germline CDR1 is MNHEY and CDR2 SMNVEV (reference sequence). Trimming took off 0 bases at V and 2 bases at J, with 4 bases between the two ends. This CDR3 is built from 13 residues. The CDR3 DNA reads TGTGCCAGCAGTTTATCGACCAACACTGAAGCTTTCTTT. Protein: CASSLSTNTEAFF.

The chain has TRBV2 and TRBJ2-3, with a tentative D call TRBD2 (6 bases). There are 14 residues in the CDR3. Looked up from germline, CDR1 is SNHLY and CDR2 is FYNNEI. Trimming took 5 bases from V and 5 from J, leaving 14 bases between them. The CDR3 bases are TGTGCCAGCAGTACATGGGGGGATCGAGATACGCAGTATTTT. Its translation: CASSTWGDRDTQYF.

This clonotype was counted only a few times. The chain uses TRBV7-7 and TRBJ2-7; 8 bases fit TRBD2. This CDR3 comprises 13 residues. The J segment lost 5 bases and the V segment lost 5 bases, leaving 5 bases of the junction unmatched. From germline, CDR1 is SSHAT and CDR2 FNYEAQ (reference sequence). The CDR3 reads CASSRGLAHEQYF. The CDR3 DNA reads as TGTGCCAGCAGCCGCGGACTAGCCCACGAGCAGTACTTC.

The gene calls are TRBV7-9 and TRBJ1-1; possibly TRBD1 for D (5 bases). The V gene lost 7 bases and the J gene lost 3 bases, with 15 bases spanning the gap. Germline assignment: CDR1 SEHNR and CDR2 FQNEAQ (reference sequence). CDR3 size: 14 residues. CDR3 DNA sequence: TGTGCCAGCATCCCAGGGCGGTCGGACACTGAAGCTTTCTTT. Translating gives CASIPGRSDTEAFF.

This CDR3 is CASSYGTSGRSDTQYF. The DNA of the CDR3 is TGTGCCAGCAGCTACGGGACTAGCGGGAGATCAGATACGCAGTATTTT. The V and J genes are TRBV5-6 and TRBJ2-3; 14 nucleotides line up with TRBD2. CDR1 SGHDT and CDR2 YYEEEE come from the germline V gene. Trimming cost V 3 bases and J 4 bases; bases outside gene matches: 4. CDR3 size: 16 residues. The variable domain in full, with the rest retrieved from reference TRBV5-6 and TRBJ2-3, is DAGVTQSPTHLIKTRGQQVTLRCSPKSGHDTVSWYQQALGQGPQFIFQYYEEEERQRGNFPDRFSGHQFPNYSSELNVNALLLGDSALYLCASSYGTSGRSDTQYFGPGTRLTVL.

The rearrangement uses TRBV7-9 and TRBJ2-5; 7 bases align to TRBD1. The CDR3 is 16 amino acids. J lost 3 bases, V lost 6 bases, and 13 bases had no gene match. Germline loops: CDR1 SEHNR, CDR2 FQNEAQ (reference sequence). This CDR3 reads CASSTWFRGSEETQYF. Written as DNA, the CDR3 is TGTGCCAGCAGTACCTGGTTCAGGGGGTCGGAAGAGACCCAGTACTTC.

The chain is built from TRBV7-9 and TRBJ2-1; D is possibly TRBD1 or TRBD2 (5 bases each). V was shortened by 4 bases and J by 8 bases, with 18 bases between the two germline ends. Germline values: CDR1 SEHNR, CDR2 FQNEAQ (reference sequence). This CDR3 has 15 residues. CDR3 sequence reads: CASSSFGAGLDEQFF. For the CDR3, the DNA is TGTGCCAGCAGCTCCTTCGGGGCAGGGCTGGATGAGCAGTTCTTC.